The 14 T cell receptor beta chains in this list originate from one sample, sequenced in a study of CD8 T cells in ankylosing spondylitis. TCRdb reanalysed the 5' RACE reads using MiXCR and keeps one entry per CDR3 protein. The sample lists approximately 88,000 distinct CDR3 sequences; just under 9% were seen once. Material for sequencing was blood, either unsorted or a sorted T cell fraction (not recorded which). All receptors come from a male donor with ankylosing spondylitis or in good health (not recorded which).

V and J are TRBV20-1 and TRBJ2-5, with TRBD2 matching over 9 bases. Germline-derived CDR1 and CDR2 are DFQATT and SNEGSKA (reference sequence). Losses at the gene ends were 0 bases for V and 2 bases for J; bases not matched to a gene: 4. The CDR3 sequence is 15 residues long. The CDR3 DNA reads TGCAGTGCTAGAGACGGGAGCGGGGGGCAAGAGACCCAGTACTTC. Translated: CSARDGSGGQETQYF.

The chain joins TRBV9 to TRBJ1-2, with no clear D. The V gene's germline CDR1 is SGDLS and CDR2 YYNGEE. Between the trimmed V and J ends, which lost 0 bases and 3 bases, there was a span of 9 bases. The CDR3 has 14 amino acids. The chain's CDR3 is CASSVAEADYGYTF. As DNA, the CDR3 is TGTGCCAGCAGCGTAGCCGAGGCGGACTATGGCTACACCTTC.

This clonotype was seen many times. The rearrangement links TRBV29-1 to TRBJ2-1; TRBD2 matches 10 bases. The CDR3 contains 14 residues. The germline gives CDR1 SQVTM, CDR2 ANQGSEA. The J segment lost 3 bases and the V segment lost 7 bases, leaving 6 bases of the junction unmatched. Here the CDR3 reads CSAKLAGNYNEQFF. The DNA for the CDR3 is TGCAGCGCCAAACTAGCGGGGAACTACAATGAGCAGTTCTTC.

This clonotype came up many times. The CDR3 bases are TGTGCCAGCAGTTTAGTAAGGACACCCAACAAATGGGGCTACACCTTC. Residues: CASSLVRTPNKWGYTF. The chain has TRBV12-3 or TRBV12-4 and TRBJ1-2, with TRBD1 as a possible D gene (5 bases). Deletions cut 1 base from V and 8 bases from J, with 20 bases between. This CDR3 is 16 amino acids long.

This clonotype occurred many times. This chain connects TRBV12-3 or TRBV12-4 to TRBJ2-7; D remains unclear. The CDR3 loop spans 14 amino acids. V was pared by 6 bases and J by 1 base, with 13 bases between. CDR3 DNA: TGTGCCAGCAGGCTCCAGGTATCGTCCTACGAGCAGTACTTC. It encodes CASRLQVSSYEQYF.

The chain uses TRBV19 and TRBJ2-7, with a tentative D call TRBD1 (6 bases). The CDR3 consists of 14 residues. Trimming took 3 bases from V and 5 from J, leaving 14 bases between them. CDR1 is LNHDA and CDR2 is SQIVND in the germline V gene (reference sequence). The CDR3 sequence: CASSMADSRHEQYF. Written as DNA, the CDR3 is TGTGCCAGTAGTATGGCGGACAGTCGGCACGAGCAGTACTTC.

This clonotype occurred many times. This chain links TRBV28 with TRBJ2-1; 8 bases fit TRBD2. This CDR3 has 15 residues. The germline gives CDR1 MDHEN, CDR2 SYDVKM. Trimming at V came to 5 bases and at J to 7 bases, leaving 10 bases not matched to a gene. The CDR3 coding sequence is TGTGCCAGCAGTCCTTACGGGGGGGCCGGGAATGAGCAGTTCTTC. It yields the protein CASSPYGGAGNEQFF.

In its sample, this clonotype was seen many times. The genes are TRBV27 and TRBJ2-7; 8 bases line up with TRBD1. The CDR3 loop spans 14 amino acids. J gave up 7 bases and V 6 bases, and 11 bases lay outside the gene matches. Germline V gene data show CDR1 as MNHEY and CDR2 as SMNVEV (reference sequence). CDR3 DNA: TGTGCCAGCAGCCTAGACAGGGGAGCGGGTGAGCAGTACTTC. Its translation: CASSLDRGAGEQYF.

This clonotype was counted many times. This rearrangement joins TRBV29-1 to TRBJ2-2; TRBD2 agrees at 12 bases. V was clipped by 7 bases and J by 7 bases; unmatched bases: 7. This CDR3 has 14 amino acids. Germline CDR1 reads SQVTM; CDR2 reads ANQGSEA. CDR3 protein: CSATSGGRGGELFF. The CDR3 coding sequence is TGCAGCGCGACTAGCGGGGGAAGGGGCGGGGAGCTGTTTTTT.

This clonotype was found many times. This chain links TRBV20-1 with TRBJ2-1; 9 bases are shared with TRBD1. This CDR3 has 20 amino acids. Per germline, CDR1 DFQATT and CDR2 SNEGSKA (reference sequence). J gave up 0 bases and V 0 bases, and 15 bases lay outside the gene matches. The CDR3 sequence is CSARDLGGGQGESSYNEQFF. CDR3 in DNA: TGCAGTGCTAGAGATCTGGGCGGGGGACAGGGAGAAAGCTCCTACAATGAGCAGTTCTTC.

This clonotype was detected ten times or more. This sequence joins TRBV11-3 and TRBJ2-3; D remains ambiguous. The length of the CDR3 is 13 residues. V was clipped by 5 bases and J by 4 bases, with 10 bases between them. Per germline, CDR1 SGHNT and CDR2 YENEEA. CDR3 protein: CASSLTLADTQYF. In nucleotides, the CDR3 is TGTGCCAGCAGCCTAACCCTAGCAGATACGCAGTATTTT.

Ten or more counts support this clonotype. The chain has TRBV6-1 and TRBJ2-7; 9 bases fit TRBD1. V shed 6 bases, J shed 6 bases, and the junction held 9 bases outside the gene matches. The CDR3 covers 14 residues. Germline loops: CDR1 MNHNS, CDR2 SASEGT. CDR3 nucleotides: TGTGCCAGCAGAGGGGACAGGGTTTTCTCCGAGCAGTACTTC. Protein sequence: CASRGDRVFSEQYF.

There are many counts of this clonotype. The chain recombines TRBV9 with TRBJ2-5; D may be TRBD1 (5 bases). Germline V gene data show CDR1 as SGDLS and CDR2 as YYNGEE. The V end lost 4 bases, the J end lost 5 bases, and 15 bases lay between the germline ends. This CDR3 has 14 amino acids. CDR3 DNA sequence: TGTGCCAGCAGCCCCGGACAAGCCCGGGAGACCCAGTACTTC. Its protein is CASSPGQARETQYF.

In its sample, this clonotype was seen many times. A junction end diverges from the germline sequence, so it may reflect a read error. This chain links TRBV27 with TRBJ1-6; no definite D call. The CDR3 extends over 18 amino acids. Germline-derived CDR1 and CDR2 are MNHEY and SMNVEV (reference sequence). In nucleotides, the CDR3 is TGTGCCACCCGATTGTATGGCTCCCAAACCTCCCATAATTCACCCCTCCACTTT. Translated: CATRLYGSQTSHNSPLHF.